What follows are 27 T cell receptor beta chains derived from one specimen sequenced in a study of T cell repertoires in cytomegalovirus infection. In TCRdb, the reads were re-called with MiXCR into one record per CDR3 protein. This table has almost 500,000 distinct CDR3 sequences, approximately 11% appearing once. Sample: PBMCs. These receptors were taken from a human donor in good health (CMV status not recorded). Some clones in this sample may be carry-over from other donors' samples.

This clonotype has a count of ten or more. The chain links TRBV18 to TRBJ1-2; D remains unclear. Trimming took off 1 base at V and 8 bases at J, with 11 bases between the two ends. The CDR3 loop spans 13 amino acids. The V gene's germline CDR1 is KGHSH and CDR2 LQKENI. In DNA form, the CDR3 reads TGTGCCAGCTCACCACAGGAATCCGAAGGCTACACCTTC. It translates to CASSPQESEGYTF.

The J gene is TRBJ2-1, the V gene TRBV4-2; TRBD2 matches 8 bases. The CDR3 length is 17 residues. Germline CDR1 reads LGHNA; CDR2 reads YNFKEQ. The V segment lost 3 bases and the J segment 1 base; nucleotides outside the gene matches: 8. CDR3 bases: TGTGCCAGCAGCCACGAGACGGGAGGGTTATCCTACAATGAGCAGTTCTTC. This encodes CASSHETGGLSYNEQFF.

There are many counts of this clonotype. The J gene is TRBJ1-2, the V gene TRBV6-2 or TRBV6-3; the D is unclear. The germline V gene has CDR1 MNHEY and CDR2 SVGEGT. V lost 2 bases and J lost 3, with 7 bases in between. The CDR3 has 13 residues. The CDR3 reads CASSYPADYGYTF. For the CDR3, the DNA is TGTGCCAGCAGTTACCCCGCAGACTATGGCTACACCTTC.

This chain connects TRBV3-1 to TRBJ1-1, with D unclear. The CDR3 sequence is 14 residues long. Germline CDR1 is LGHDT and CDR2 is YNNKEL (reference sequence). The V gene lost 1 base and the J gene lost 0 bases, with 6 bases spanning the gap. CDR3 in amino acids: CASSQARMNTEAFF. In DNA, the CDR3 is TGTGCCAGCAGCCAAGCACGAATGAACACTGAAGCTTTCTTT. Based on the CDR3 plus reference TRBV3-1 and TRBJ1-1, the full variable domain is DTAVSQTPKYLVTQMGNDKSIKCEQNLGHDTMYWYKQDSKKFLKIMFSYNNKELIINETVPNRFSPKSPDKAHLNLHINSLELGDSAVYFCASSQARMNTEAFFGQGTRLTVV.

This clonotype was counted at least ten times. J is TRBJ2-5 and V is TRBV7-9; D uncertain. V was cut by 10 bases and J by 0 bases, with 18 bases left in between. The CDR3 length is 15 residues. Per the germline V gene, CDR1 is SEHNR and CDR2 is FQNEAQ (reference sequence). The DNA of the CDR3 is TGTGCCACCGCAGAATCAACCTGGTACCAAGAGACCCAGTACTTC. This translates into CATAESTWYQETQYF.

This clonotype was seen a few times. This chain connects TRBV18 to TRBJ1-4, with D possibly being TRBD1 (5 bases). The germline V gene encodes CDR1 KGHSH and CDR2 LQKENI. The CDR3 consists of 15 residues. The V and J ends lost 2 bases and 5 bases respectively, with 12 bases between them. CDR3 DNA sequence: TGTGCCAGCTCACCAAGCGGGACCCGAAATGAAAAACTGTTTTTT. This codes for CASSPSGTRNEKLFF.

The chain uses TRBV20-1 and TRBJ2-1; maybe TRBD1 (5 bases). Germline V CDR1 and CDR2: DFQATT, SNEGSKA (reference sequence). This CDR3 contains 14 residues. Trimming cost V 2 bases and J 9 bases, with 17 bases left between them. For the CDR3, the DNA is TGCAGTGCTAGATGGGCAGGGCTCCGACGTGAGCAGTTCTTC. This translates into CSARWAGLRREQFF.

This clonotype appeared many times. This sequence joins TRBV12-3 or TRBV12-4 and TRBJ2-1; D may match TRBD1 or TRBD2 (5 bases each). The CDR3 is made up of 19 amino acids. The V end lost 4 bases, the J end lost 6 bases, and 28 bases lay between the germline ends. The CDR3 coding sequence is TGTGCCAGCAGTTCCTCAGTTCTTACCTATCGGGACCCAAGCAATGAGCAGTTCTTC. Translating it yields CASSSSVLTYRDPSNEQFF.

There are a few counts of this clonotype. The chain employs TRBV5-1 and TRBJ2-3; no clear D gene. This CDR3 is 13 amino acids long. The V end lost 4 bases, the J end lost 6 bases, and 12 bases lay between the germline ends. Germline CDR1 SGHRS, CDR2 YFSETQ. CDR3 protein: CASSGGGADTQYF. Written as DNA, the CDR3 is TGCGCCAGCAGCGGTGGCGGAGCTGATACGCAGTATTTT.

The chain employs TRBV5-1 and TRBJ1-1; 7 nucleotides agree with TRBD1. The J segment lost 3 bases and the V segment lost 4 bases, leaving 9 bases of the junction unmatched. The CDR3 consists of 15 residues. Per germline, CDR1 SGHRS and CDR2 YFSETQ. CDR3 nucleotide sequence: TGCGCCAGCAGCCGACAGGGTAGAAGGGACACTGAAGCTTTCTTT. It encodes CASSRQGRRDTEAFF.

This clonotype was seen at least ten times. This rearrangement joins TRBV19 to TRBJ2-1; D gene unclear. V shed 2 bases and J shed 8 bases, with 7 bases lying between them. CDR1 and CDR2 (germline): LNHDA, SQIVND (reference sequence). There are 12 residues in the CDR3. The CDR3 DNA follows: TGTGCCAGTAGTATAACAACAGATGAGCAGTTCTTC. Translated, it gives CASSITTDEQFF.

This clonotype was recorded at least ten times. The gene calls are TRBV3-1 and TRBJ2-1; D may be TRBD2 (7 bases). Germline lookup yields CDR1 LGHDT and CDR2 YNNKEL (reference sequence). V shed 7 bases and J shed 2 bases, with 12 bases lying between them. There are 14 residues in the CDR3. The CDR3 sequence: CASKGGAPYNEQFF. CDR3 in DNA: TGTGCCAGCAAGGGGGGGGCCCCCTACAATGAGCAGTTCTTC.

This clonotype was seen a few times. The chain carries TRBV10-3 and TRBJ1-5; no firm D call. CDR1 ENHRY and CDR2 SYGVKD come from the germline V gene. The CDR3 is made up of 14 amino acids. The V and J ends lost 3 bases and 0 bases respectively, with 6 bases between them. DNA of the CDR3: TGTGCCATCAGTGACGGGTATAGCAATCAGCCCCAGCATTTT. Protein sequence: CAISDGYSNQPQHF.

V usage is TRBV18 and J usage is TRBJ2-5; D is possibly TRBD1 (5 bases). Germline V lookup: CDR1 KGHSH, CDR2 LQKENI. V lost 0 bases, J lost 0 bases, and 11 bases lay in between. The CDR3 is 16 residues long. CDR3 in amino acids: CASSPPVTEDQETQYF. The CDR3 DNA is TGTGCCAGCTCACCACCAGTGACAGAGGACCAAGAGACCCAGTACTTC.

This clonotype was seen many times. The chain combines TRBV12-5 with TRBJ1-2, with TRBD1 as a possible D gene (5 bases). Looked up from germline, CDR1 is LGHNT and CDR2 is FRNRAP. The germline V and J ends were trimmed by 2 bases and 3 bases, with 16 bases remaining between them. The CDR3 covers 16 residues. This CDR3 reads CASGLRPGTHDYGYTF. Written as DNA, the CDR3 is TGTGCTAGTGGTTTGAGGCCAGGGACCCATGACTATGGCTACACCTTC.

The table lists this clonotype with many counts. The CDR3 DNA reads TGTGCCAGTAGTATATCTAGCGGGGGCAGGGAGACCCAGTACTTC. Translation: CASSISSGGRETQYF. This sequence joins TRBV19 and TRBJ2-5; 10 nucleotides match TRBD2. The V and J ends lost 2 bases and 5 bases, in that order; junction bases with no gene match: 5. The CDR3 totals 15 residues. CDR1 and CDR2 from the germline V gene are LNHDA and SQIVND (reference sequence).

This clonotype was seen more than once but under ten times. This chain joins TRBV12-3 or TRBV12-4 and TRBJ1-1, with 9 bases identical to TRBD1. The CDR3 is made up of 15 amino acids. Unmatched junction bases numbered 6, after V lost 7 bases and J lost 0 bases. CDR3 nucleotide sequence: TGTGCCAGCACTCTAGGGACAGGGATGAACACTGAAGCTTTCTTT. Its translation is CASTLGTGMNTEAFF.

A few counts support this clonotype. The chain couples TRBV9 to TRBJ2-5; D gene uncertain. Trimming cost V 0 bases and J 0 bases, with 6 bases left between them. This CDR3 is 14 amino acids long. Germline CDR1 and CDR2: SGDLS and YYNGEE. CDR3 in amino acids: CASSVGWYQETQYF. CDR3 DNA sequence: TGTGCCAGCAGCGTAGGGTGGTACCAAGAGACCCAGTACTTC.

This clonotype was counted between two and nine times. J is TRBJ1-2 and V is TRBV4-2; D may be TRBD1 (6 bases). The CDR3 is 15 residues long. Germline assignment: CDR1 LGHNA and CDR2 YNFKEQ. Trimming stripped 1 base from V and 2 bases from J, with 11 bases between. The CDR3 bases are TGTGCCAGCAGCCAAGCAGGACAGTCGAACTATGGCTACACCTTC. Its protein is CASSQAGQSNYGYTF.

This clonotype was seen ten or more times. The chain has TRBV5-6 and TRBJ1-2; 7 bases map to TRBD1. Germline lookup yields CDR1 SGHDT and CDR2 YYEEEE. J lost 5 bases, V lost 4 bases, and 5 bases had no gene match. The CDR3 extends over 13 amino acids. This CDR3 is CASSGGQLYGYTF. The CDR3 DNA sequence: TGTGCCAGCAGCGGGGGACAGTTATATGGCTACACCTTC.

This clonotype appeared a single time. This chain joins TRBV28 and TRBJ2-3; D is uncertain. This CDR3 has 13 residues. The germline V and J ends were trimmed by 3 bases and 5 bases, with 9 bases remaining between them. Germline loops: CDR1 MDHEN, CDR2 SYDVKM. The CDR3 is CASSLGLKDTQYF. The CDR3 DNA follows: TGTGCCAGCAGTTTGGGGTTGAAAGATACGCAGTATTTT.

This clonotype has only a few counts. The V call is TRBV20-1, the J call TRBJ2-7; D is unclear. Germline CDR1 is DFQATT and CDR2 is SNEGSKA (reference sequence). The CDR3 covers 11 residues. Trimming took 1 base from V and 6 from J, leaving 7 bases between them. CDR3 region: CSARVGSEQYF. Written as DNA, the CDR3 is TGCAGTGCTAGAGTAGGAAGCGAGCAGTACTTC.

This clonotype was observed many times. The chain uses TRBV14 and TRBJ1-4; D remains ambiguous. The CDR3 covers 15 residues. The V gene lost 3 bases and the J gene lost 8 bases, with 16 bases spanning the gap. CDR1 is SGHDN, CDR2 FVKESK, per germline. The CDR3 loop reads CASSHSSWAGEKLFF. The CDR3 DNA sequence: TGTGCCAGCAGCCATTCTTCTTGGGCGGGAGAAAAACTGTTTTTT.

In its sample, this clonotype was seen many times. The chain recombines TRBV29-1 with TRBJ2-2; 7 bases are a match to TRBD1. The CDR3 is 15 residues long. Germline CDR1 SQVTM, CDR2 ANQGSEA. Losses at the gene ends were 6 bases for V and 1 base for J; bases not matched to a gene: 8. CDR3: CSVRGHKRNTGELFF. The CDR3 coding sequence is TGCAGCGTAAGGGGGCATAAAAGGAACACCGGGGAGCTGTTTTTT.

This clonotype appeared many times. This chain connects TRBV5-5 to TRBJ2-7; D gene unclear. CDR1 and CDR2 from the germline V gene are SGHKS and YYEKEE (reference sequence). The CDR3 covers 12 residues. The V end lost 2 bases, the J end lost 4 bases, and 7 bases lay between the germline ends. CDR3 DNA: TGTGCCAGCAGCTTTGATGCATACGAGCAGTACTTC. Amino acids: CASSFDAYEQYF. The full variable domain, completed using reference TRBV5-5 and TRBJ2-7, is DAGVTQSPTHLIKTRGQQVTLRCSPISGHKSVSWYQQVLGQGPQFIFQYYEKEERGRGNFPDRFSARQFPNYSSELNVNALLLGDSALYLCASSFDAYEQYFGPGTRLTVT.

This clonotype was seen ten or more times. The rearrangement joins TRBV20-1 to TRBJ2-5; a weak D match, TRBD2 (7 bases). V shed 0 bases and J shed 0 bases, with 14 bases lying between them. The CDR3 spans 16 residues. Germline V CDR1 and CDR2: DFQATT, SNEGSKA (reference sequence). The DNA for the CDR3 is TGCAGTGCTAGAGATCGGGGGCGGGGGAACCAAGAGACCCAGTACTTC. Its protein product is CSARDRGRGNQETQYF.

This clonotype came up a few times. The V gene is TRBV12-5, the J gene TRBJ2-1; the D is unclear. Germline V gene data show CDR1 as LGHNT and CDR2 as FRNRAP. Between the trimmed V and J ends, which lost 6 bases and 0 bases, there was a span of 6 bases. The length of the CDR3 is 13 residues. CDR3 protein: CASGPSSYNEQFF. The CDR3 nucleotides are TGTGCTAGTGGACCCAGCTCCTACAATGAGCAGTTCTTC.